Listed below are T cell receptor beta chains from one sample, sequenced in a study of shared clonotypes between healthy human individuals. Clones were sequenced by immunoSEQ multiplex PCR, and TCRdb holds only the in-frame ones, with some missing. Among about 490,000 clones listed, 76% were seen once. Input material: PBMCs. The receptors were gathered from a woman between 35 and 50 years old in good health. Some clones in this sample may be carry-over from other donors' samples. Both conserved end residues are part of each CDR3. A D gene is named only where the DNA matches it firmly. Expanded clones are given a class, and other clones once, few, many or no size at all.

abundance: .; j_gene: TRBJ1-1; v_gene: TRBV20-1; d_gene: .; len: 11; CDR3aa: CSASPGAEAFF; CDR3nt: TGCAGTGCTAGCCCCGGAGCCGAAGCTTTCTTT
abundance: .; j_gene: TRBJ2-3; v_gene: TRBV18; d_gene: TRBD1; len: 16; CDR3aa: CASSPRQGGSTDTQYF; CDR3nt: TGTGCCAGCTCACCACGACAGGGGGGAAGCACAGATACGCAGTATTTT
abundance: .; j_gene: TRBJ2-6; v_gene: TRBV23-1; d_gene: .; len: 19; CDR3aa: CCASKYPKVILGGANVLTF; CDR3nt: TGTTGCGCCAGCAAGTATCCCAAGGTCATCCTGGGCGGGGCCAACGTCCTGACTTTC
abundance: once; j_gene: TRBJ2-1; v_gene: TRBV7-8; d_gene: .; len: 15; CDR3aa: CASSRDGLPEQGQFF; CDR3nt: TGTGCCAGCAGCCGAGATGGCTTACCTGAGCAAGGGCAGTTCTTC
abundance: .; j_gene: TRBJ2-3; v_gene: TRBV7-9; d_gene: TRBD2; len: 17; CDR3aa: CASSYGLAGSVAVTQYF; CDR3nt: TGTGCCAGCAGTTACGGACTAGCGGGTTCGGTGGCCGTTACGCAGTATTTT
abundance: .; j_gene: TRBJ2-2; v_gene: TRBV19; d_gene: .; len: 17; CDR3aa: CASSMSGTGKNTGELFF; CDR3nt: TGTGCCAGTAGTATGTCGGGAACTGGAAAGAACACCGGGGAGCTGTTTTTT
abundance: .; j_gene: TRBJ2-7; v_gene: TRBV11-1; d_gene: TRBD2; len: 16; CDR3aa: CASSLADSGANYEQYF; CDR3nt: TGTGCCAGCAGCTTAGCCGATAGCGGGGCGAACTACGAGCAGTACTTC
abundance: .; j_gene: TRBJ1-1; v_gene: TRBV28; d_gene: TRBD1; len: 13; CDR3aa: CAIATGVNTEAFF; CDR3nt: TGTGCCATCGCAACAGGGGTGAACACTGAAGCTTTCTTT
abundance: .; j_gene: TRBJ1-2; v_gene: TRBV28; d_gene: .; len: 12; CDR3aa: CASSVGTIRALF; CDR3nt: TGTGCCAGCAGTGTCGGCACTATCCGAGCACTCTTC
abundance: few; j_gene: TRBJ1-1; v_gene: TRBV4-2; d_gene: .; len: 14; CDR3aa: CASSLRSLNTEAFF; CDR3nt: TGTGCCAGCAGCCTTCGGAGCCTGAACACTGAGGCTTTCTTT
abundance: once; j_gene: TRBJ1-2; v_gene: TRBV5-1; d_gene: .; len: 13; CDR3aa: CASSLAGTYGYTF; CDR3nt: TGCGCCAGCAGCTTGGCAGGGACCTATGGCTACACCTTC
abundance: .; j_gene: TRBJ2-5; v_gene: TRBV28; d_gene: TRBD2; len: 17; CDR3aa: CASSRPGLAGGRKTQYF; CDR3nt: TGTGCCAGCAGTCGTCCGGGACTAGCGGGAGGGCGGAAGACCCAGTACTTC
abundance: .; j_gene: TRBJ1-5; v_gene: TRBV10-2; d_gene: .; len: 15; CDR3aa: CASLPRGLSNQPQHF; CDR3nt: TGCGCCAGCCTGCCCCGGGGGCTGAGCAATCAGCCCCAGCATTTT
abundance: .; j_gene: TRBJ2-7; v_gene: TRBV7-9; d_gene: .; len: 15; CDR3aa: CASSLAGASSYEQYF; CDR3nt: TGTGCCAGCAGCTTAGCGGGGGCGAGCTCCTACGAGCAGTACTTC
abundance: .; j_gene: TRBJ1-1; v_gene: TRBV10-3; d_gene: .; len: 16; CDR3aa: CAISESGAGVNTEAFF; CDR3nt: TGTGCCATCAGTGAGTCGGGGGCAGGGGTGAACACTGAAGCTTTCTTT
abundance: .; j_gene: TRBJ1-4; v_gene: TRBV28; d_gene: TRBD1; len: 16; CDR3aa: CASKPTGGNANEKLFF; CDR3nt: TGTGCCAGCAAACCCACAGGGGGCAATGCTAATGAAAAACTGTTTTTT
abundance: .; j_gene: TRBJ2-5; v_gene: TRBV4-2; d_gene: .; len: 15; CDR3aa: CASSYSANLQETQYF; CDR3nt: TGTGCCAGCAGCTATAGCGCGAACCTCCAAGAGACCCAGTACTTC
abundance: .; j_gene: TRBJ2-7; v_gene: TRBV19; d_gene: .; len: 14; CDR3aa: CASSRTGRRYEQYF; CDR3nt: TGTGCCAGTAGTCGAACAGGGAGACGATACGAGCAGTACTTC
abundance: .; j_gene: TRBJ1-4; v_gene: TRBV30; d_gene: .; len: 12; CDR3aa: CAWSVMNGKLFF; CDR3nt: TGTGCCTGGAGTGTAATGAATGGAAAACTGTTTTTT
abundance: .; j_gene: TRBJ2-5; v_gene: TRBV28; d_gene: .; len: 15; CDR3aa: CASSLPAVGLETQYF; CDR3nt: TGTGCCAGCAGTTTACCAGCGGTAGGGTTGGAGACCCAGTACTTC
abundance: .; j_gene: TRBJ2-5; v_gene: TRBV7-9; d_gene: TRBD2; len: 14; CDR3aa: CASSSGRAAETQYF; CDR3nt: TGTGCCAGCAGTAGCGGGAGGGCCGCAGAGACCCAGTACTTC
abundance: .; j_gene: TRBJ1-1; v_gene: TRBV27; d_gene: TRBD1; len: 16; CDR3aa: CASRRQGVLVNTEAFF; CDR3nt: TGTGCCAGCAGGAGACAGGGGGTGTTGGTAAACACTGAAGCTTTCTTT
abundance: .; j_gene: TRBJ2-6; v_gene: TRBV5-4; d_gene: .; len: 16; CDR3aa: CASSFVWGSGANVLTF; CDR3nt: TGTGCCAGCAGCTTCGTGTGGGGTTCAGGGGCCAACGTCCTGACTTTC
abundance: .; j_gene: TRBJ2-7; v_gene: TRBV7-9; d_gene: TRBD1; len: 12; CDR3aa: CASSLRQGGRYF; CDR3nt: TGTGCCAGCAGCTTAAGACAGGGGGGAAGGTACTTC
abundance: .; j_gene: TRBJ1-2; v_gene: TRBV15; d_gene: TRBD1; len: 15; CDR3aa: CATSSPGGGLSSYTF; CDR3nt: TGTGCCACCAGCAGCCCAGGGGGCGGGTTATCAAGCTACACCTTC
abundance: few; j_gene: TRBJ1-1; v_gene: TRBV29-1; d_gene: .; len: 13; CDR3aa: CSVLRTVNTEAFF; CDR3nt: TGCAGCGTTCTAAGGACGGTGAACACTGAAGCTTTCTTT
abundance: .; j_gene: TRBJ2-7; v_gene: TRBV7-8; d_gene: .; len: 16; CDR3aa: CASSSRGGQASYEQYF; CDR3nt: TGTGCCAGCAGCTCCCGAGGTGGGCAGGCCAGCTACGAGCAGTACTTC
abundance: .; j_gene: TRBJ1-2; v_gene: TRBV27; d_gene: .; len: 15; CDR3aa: CASSLGPRTGYGYTF; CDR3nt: TGTGCCAGCAGTTTAGGACCTCGGACGGGTTATGGCTACACCTTC
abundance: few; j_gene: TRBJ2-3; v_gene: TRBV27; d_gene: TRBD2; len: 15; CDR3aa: CASLPGLAGPHTQYF; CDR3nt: TGTGCCAGCTTACCCGGACTAGCGGGCCCACATACGCAGTATTTT
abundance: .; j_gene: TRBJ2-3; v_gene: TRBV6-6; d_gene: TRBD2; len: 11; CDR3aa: CATSGADTQYF; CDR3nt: TGTGCCACCAGCGGGGCAGATACGCAGTATTTT
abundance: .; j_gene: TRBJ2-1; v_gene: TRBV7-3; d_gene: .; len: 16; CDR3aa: CASSLGIGGLYNEQFF; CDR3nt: TGTGCCAGCAGCTTAGGAATCGGGGGCCTATACAATGAGCAGTTCTTC
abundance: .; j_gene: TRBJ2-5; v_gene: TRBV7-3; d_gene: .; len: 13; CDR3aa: CASSFGREETQYF; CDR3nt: TGTGCCAGCAGCTTCGGCAGGGAGGAGACCCAGTACTTC
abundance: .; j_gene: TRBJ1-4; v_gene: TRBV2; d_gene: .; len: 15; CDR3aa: CASSEETGLDEKLFF; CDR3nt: TGTGCCAGCAGTGAGGAGACAGGCCTTGATGAAAAACTGTTTTTT
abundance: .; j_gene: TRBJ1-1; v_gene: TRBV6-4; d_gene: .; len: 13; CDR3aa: CASSAGARTEAFF; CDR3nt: TGTGCCAGCAGTGCCGGAGCCCGTACTGAAGCTTTCTTT
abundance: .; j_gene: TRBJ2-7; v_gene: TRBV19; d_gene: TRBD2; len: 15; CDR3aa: CASSISPSGSYEQYF; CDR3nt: TGTGCCAGTAGTATAAGCCCTAGCGGGAGTTACGAGCAGTACTTC
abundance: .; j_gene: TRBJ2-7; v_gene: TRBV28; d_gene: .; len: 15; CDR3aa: CASSSHVPNSYEQYF; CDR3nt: TGTGCCAGCAGTTCGCACGTGCCAAATTCCTACGAGCAGTACTTC
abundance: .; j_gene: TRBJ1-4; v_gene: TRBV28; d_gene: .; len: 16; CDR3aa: CASRFWGGREGEKLFF; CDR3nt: TGTGCCAGCCGTTTCTGGGGGGGCCGGGAGGGAGAAAAACTGTTTTTT
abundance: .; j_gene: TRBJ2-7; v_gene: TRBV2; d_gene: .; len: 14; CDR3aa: CASRGTFLNYEQYF; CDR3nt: TGTGCCAGCAGAGGGACCTTCCTTAACTACGAGCAGTACTTC
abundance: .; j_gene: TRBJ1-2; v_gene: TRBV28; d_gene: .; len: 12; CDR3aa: CATGAENYGYTF; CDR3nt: TGTGCCACTGGGGCCGAAAACTATGGCTACACCTTC
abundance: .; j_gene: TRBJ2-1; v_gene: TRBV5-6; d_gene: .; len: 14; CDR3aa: CASSFLRRDNEQFF; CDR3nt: TGTGCCAGCAGCTTTTTGCGGCGGGACAATGAGCAGTTCTTC
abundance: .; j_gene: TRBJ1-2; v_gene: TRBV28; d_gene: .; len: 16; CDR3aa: CASSLILTADNYGYTF; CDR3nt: TGTGCCAGCAGCCTAATCTTGACAGCCGATAACTATGGCTACACCTTC
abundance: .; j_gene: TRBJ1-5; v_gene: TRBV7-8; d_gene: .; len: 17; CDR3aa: CASSLGRDKGLNQPQHF; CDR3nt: TGTGCCAGCAGCTTAGGACGGGACAAGGGTCTTAATCAGCCCCAGCATTTT
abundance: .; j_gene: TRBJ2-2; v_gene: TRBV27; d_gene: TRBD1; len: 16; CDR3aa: CASSLHRGLNTGELFF; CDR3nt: TGTGCCAGCAGTTTACACAGGGGGCTAAACACCGGGGAGCTGTTTTTT
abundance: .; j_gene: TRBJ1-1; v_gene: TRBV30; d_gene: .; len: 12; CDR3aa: CAWSRSNTEAFF; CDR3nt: TGTGCCTGGAGTAGGTCGAACACTGAAGCTTTCTTT
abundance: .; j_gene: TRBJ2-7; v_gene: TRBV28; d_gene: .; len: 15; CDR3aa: CASSFPQGARYEQYF; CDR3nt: TGTGCCAGCAGTTTCCCTCAGGGAGCCCGCTACGAGCAGTACTTC
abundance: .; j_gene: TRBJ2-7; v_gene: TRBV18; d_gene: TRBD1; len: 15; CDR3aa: CASSRGQGGSYEQYF; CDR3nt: TGTGCCAGCTCACGGGGACAGGGAGGCTCCTACGAGCAGTACTTC
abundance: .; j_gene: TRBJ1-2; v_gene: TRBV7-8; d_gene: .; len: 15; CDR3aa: CASSLVVGGSYGYTF; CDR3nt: TGTGCCAGCAGCTTAGTGGTCGGGGGCTCCTATGGCTACACCTTC
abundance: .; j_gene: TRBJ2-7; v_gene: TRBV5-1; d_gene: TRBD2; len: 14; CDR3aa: CASSSTSGLYEQYF; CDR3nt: TGCGCCAGCAGCAGTACTAGCGGGCTCTACGAGCAGTACTTC